This T cell receptor (beta chain) originates from a study of monozygotic twins with inflammatory bowel disease. Germline CDR1 reads SGHRS; CDR2 reads YFSETQ. The CDR3 runs 15 residues. TCRalpha and TCRbeta cDNA was put through two nested PCRs of around 15 and 9 cycles. Using the 5' RACE reads, TCRdb records one entry per CDR3 protein without DNA. This sample contains some 150,000 distinct CDR3 sequences. The receptor comes from a human donor with ulcerative colitis or Crohn's disease, or a healthy co-twin of an affected twin (not recorded which). Sample: blood. The genes are TRBV5-1 and TRBJ2-3; the D call of TRBD2 rests on TCRdb alone, since no DNA is present to check it. CDR3 amino acids: CASSLVSGSADTQYF.